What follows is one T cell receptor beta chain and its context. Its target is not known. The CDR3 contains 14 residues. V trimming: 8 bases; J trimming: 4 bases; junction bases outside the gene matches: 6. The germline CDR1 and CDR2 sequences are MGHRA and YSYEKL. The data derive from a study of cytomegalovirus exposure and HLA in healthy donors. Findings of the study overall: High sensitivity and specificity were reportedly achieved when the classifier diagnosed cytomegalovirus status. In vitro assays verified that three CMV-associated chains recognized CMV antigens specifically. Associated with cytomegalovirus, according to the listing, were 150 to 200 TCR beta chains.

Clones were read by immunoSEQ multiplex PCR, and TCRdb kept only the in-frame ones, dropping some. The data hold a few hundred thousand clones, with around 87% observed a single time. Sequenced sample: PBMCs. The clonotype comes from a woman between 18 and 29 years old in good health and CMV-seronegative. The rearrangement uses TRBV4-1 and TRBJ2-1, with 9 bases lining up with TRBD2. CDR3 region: CASGLAGLYNEQFF. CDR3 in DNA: TGCGCCAGCGGTCTAGCGGGGCTATACAATGAGCAGTTCTTC.